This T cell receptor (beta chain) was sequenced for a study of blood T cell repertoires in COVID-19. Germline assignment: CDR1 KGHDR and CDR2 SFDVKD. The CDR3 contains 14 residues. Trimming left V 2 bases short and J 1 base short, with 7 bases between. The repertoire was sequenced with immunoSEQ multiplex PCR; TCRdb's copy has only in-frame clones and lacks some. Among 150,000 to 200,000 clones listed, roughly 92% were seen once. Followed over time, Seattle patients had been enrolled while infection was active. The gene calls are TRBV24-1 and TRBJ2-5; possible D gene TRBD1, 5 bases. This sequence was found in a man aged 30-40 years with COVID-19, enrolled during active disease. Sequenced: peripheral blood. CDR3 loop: CATSDSDSQETQYF. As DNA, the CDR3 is TGTGCCACCAGTGATTCCGACAGCCAAGAGACCCAGTACTTC.